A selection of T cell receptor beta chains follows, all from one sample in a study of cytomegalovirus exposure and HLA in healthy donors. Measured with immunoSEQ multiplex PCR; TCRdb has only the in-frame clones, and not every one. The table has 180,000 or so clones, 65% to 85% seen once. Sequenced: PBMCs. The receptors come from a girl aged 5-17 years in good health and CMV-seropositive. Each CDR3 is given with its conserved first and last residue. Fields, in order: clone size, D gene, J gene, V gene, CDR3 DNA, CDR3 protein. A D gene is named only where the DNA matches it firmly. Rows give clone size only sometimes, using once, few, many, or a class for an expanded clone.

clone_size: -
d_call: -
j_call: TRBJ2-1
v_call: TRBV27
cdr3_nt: TGTGCCAGCAGCTGGGCAGGGCGGTCCTACAATGAGCAGTTCTTC
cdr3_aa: CASSWAGRSYNEQFF

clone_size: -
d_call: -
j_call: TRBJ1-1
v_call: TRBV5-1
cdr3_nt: TGCGCCAGCAGCCACTCGACAGGACGTAACACTGAAGCTTTCTTT
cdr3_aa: CASSHSTGRNTEAFF

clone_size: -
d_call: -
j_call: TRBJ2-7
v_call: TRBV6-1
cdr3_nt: TGTGCCAGCAGCCTCGTGGAGGAGGGTGGCTACGAGCAGTACTTC
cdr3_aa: CASSLVEEGGYEQYF

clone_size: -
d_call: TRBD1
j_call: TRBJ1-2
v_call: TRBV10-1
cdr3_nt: TGCGCCAGCAGCCCCGGACAGGGTCATGGCTACACCTTC
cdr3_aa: CASSPGQGHGYTF

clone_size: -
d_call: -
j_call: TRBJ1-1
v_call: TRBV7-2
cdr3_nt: TGTGCCAGCAGCTTAGTGAGGGTGAACACTGAAGCTTTCTTT
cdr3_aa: CASSLVRVNTEAFF

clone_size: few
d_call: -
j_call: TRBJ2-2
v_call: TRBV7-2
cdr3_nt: TGTGCCAGCAAGACTTTTAACACCGGGGAGCTGTTTTTT
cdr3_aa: CASKTFNTGELFF

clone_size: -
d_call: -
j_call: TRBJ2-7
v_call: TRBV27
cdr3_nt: TGTGCCAGCAGTTGGAGGGATCGGGACGAGCAGTACTTC
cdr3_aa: CASSWRDRDEQYF

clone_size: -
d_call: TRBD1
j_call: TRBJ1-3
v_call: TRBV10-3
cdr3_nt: TGTGCCATCAGAAGTACAGGGGGTGAAAGGAACACCATATATTTT
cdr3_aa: CAIRSTGGERNTIYF

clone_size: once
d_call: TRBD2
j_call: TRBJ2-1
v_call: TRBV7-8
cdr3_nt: TGTGCCAGCAGCTTAGCCAGACTAGCGGGACTCACTGGGGATGAGCAGTTCTTC
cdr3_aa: CASSLARLAGLTGDEQFF

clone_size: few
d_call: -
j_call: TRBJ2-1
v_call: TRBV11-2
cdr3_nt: TGTGCCAGCAGCTTAACTTTCGATAATGAGCAGTTCTTC
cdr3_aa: CASSLTFDNEQFF

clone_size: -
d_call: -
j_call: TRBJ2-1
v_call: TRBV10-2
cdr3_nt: TGCGCCAGCAGTGAGTCGTATCGAGCGAGCGGCCTAACTGAGCAGTTCTTC
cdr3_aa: CASSESYRASGLTEQFF

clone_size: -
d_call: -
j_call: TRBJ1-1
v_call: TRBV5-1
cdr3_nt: TGCGCCACCAAGTTACAGGGGAACACTGAAGCTTTCTTT
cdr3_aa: CATKLQGNTEAFF

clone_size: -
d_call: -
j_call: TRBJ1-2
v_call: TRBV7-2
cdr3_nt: TGTGCCAGCAGCGCGTATAACATGAGGAGCTACACCTTC
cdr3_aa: CASSAYNMRSYTF

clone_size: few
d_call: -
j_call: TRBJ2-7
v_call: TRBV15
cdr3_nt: TGTGCCACCAGCAGAGATTCGCAGGTTTTCTACGAGCAGTACTTC
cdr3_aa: CATSRDSQVFYEQYF

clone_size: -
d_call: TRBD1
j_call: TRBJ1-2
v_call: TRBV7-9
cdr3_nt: TGTGCCAGCAGCTTAGCCGGGACAGAGAGCTATGGCTACACCTTC
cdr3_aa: CASSLAGTESYGYTF

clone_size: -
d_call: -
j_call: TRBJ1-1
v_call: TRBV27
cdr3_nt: TGTGCCAGCAGTTTAGGAGATAACACTGAAGCTTTCTTT
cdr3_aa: CASSLGDNTEAFF

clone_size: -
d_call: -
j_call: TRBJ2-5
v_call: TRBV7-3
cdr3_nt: TGTGCCAGCAGTTCAGGGGACCAAGAGACCCAGTACTTC
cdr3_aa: CASSSGDQETQYF

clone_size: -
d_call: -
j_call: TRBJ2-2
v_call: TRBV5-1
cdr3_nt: TGCGCCAGCAGCTTGCGAGACACCGGGGAGCTGTTTTTT
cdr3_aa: CASSLRDTGELFF

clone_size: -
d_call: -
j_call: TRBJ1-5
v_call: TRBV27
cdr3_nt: TGTGCCAGCAGTCAACAGGGAACTCAGCCCCAGCATTTT
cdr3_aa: CASSQQGTQPQHF

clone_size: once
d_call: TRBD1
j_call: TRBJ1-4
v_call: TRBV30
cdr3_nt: TGTGCCTGGAGTAGGACAGGGAATGAAAAACTGTTTTTT
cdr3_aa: CAWSRTGNEKLFF

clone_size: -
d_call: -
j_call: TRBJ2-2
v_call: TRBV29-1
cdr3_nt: TGCAGCGTTGGGGAACAGAGGGATGGCGGGGAGCTGTTTTTT
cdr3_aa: CSVGEQRDGGELFF

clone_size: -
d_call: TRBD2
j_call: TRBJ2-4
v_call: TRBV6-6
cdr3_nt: TGTGCCAGCACCAACTCCGGGACTAGCGGTACAATTCAGTACTTC
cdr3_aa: CASTNSGTSGTIQYF

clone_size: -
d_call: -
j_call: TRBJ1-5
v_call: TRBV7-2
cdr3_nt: TGTGCCAGCAGCCTCAGGGGTAGCAATCAGCCCCAGCATTTT
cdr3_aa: CASSLRGSNQPQHF

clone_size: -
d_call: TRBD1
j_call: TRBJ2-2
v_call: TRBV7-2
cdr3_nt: TGTGCCAGCAGCTTAGCGGAAAGGACAGGGGGCCGGGTCGGGGAGCTGTTTTTT
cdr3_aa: CASSLAERTGGRVGELFF

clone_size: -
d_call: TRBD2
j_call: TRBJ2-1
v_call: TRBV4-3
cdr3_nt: TGCGCCAGCAGCCCTCAAAAACTAGCGGGAGCCGACAATGAGCAGTTCTTC
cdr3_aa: CASSPQKLAGADNEQFF

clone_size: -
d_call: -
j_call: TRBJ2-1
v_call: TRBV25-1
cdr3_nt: TGTGCCAGCAGTGAATCCCGACTAGTAAATGAGCAGTTCTTC
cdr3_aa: CASSESRLVNEQFF